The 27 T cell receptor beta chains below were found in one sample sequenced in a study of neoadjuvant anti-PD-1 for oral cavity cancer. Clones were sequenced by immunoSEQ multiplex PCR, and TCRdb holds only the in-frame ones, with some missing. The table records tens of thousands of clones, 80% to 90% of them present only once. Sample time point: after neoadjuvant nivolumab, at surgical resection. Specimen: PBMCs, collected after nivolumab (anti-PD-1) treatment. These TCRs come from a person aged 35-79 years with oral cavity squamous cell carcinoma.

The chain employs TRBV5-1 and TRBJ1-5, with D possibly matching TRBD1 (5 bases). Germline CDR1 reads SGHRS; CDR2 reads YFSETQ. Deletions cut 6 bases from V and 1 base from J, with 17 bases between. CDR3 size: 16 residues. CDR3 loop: CASTEGTGSSNQPQHF. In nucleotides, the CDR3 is TGCGCCAGCACTGAAGGGACCGGTTCGAGCAATCAGCCCCAGCATTTT.

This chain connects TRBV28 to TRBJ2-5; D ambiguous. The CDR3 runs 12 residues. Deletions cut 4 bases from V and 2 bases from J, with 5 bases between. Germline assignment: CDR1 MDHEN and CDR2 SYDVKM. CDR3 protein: CASSSSQETQYF. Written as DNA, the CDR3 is TGTGCCAGCAGTTCCTCACAAGAGACCCAGTACTTC.

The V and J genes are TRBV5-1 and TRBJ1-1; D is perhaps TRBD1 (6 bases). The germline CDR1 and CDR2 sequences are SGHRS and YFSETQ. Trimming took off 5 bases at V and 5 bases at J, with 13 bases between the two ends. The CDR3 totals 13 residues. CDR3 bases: TGCGCCAGCAGTCTTACAGGGATGACTGAAGCTTTCTTT. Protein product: CASSLTGMTEAFF.

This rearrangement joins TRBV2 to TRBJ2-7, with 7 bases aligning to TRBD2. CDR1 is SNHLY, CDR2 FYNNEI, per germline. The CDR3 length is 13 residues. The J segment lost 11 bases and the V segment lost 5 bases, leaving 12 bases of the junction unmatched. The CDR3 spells CASSFAVGGSKYF. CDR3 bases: TGTGCCAGCAGTTTCGCGGTGGGAGGGTCTAAGTACTTC.

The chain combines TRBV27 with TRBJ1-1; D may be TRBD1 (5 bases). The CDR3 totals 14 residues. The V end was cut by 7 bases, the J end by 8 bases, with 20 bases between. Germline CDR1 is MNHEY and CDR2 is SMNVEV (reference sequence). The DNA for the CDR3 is TGTGCCAGCAAACTCTCGGGACTCCTAGGCGAAGCTTTCTTT. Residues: CASKLSGLLGEAFF.

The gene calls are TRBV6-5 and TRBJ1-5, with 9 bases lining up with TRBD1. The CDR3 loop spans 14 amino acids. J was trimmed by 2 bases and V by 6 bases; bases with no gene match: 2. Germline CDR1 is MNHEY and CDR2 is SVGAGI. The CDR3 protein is CASRRDRGNQPQHF. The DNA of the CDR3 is TGTGCCAGCAGACGGGACAGGGGCAATCAGCCCCAGCATTTT.

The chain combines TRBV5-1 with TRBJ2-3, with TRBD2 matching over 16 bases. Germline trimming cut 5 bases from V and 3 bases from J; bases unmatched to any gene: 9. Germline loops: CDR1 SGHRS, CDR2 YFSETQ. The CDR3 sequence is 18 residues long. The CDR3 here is CASRPRAGLAGGTDTQYF. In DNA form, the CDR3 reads TGCGCCAGCAGACCTCGGGCGGGACTAGCGGGAGGGACAGATACGCAGTATTTT.

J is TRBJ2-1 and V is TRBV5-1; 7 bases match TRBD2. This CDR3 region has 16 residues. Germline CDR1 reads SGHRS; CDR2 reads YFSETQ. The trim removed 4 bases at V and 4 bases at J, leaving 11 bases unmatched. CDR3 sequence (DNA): TGCGCCAGCAGCCGGGACGGGGGAGGGCCATACAATGAGCAGTTCTTC. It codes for CASSRDGGGPYNEQFF.

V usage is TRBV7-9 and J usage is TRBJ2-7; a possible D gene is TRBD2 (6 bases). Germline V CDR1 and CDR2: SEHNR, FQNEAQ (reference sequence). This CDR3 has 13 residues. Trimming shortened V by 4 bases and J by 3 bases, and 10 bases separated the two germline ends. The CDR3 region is CASSWRGSYEQYF. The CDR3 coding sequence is TGTGCCAGCAGCTGGAGGGGCAGCTACGAGCAGTACTTC.

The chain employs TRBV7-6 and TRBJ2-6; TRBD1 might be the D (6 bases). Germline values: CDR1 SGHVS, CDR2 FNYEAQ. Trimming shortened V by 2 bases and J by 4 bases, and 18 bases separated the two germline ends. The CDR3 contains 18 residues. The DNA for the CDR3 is TGTGCCAGCAGCTTAACAGGAGACAGGTTGACCGGGGCCAACGTCCTGACTTTC. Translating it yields CASSLTGDRLTGANVLTF.

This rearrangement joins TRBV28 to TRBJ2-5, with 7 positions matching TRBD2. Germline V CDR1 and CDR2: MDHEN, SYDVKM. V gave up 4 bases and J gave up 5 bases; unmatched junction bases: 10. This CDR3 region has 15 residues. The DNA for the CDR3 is TGTGCCAGCAGTTCTTTGGGAGGGATCGGGGAGACCCAGTACTTC. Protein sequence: CASSSLGGIGETQYF.

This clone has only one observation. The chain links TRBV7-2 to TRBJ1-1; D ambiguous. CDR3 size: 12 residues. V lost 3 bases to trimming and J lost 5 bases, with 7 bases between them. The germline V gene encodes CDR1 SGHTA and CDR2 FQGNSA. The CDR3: CASSLWGTEAFF. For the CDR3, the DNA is TGTGCCAGCAGCTTGTGGGGAACTGAAGCTTTCTTT.

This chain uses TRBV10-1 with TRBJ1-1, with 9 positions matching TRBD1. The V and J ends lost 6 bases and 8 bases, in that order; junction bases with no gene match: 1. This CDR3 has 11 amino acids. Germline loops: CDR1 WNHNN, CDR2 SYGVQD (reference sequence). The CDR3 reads CASRDRGEAFF. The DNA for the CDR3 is TGCGCCAGCAGGGACAGGGGAGAAGCTTTCTTT.

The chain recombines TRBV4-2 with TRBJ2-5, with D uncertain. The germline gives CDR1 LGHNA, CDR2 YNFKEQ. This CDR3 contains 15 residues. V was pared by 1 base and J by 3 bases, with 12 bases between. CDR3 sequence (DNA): TGTGCCAGCAGCCAAGCCCACCCTGATAAAGAGACCCAGTACTTC. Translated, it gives CASSQAHPDKETQYF.

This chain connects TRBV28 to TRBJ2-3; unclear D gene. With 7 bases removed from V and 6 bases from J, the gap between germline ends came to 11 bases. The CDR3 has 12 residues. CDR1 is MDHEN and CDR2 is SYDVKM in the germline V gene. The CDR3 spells CASTRSRDTQYF. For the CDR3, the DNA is TGTGCCAGCACCAGGAGCCGTGATACGCAGTATTTT. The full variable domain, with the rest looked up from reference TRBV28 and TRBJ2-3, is DVKVTQSSRYLVKRTGEKVFLECVQDMDHENMFWYRQDPGLGLRLIYFSYDVKMKEKGDIPEGYSVSREKKERFSLILESASTNQTSMYLCASTRSRDTQYFGPGTRLTVL.

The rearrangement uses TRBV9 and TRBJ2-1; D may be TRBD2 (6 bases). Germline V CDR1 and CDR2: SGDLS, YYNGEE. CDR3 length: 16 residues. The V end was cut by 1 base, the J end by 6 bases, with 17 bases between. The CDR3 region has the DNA TGTGCCAGCAGCGTAATTGTGACTAGGAATTTCAATGAGCAGTTCTTC. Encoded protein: CASSVIVTRNFNEQFF.

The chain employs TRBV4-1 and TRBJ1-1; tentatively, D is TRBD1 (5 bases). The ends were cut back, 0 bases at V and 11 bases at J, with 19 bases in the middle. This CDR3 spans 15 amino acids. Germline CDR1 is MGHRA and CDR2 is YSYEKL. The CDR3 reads CASSQDQNWGGDAFF. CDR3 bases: TGCGCCAGCAGCCAAGATCAAAACTGGGGCGGGGATGCTTTCTTT.

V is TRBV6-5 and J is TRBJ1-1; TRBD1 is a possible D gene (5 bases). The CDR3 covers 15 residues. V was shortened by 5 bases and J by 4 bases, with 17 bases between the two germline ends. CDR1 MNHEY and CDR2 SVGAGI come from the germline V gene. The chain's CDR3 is CASSPMGVPVTEAFF. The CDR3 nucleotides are TGTGCCAGCAGTCCGATGGGGGTTCCAGTCACTGAAGCTTTCTTT.

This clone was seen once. CDR3: CASSLDGYEQYF. The CDR3, as DNA: TGTGCCAGCAGCTTAGATGGCTACGAGCAGTACTTC. The V and J genes are TRBV11-2 and TRBJ2-7; D unresolved. Germline lookup yields CDR1 SGHAT and CDR2 FQNNGV. The V gene lost 0 bases and the J gene lost 3 bases, with 3 bases spanning the gap. The CDR3 loop spans 12 amino acids.

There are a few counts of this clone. CDR3: CASSPWGGAVVAPLHF. The CDR3 bases are TGTGCCAGCAGCCCGTGGGGGGGGGCGGTGGTAGCACCCCTCCACTTT. V is TRBV5-6 and J is TRBJ1-6; possible D gene TRBD1, 6 bases. The V and J ends lost 4 bases and 11 bases respectively, with 22 bases between them. The CDR3 loop spans 16 amino acids. The germline V gene encodes CDR1 SGHDT and CDR2 YYEEEE.

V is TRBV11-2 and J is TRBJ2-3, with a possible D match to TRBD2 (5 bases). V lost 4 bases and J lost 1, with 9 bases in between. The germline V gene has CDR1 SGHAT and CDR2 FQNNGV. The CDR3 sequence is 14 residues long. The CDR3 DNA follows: TGTGCCAGCAGCTCCCGGGGAGGCACAGATACGCAGTATTTT. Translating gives CASSSRGGTDTQYF.

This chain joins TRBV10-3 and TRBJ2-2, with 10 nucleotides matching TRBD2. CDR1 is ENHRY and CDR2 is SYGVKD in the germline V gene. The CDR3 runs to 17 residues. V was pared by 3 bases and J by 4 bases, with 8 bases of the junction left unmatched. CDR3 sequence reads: CAISDPTSGTSTGELFF. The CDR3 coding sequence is TGTGCCATCAGTGACCCAACTAGCGGGACTTCCACCGGGGAGCTGTTTTTT.

The CDR3 sequence is CASSSGLAAEQFF. CDR3 in DNA: TGTGCCAGCAGCTCCGGACTAGCGGCTGAGCAGTTCTTC. This chain uses TRBV7-3 with TRBJ2-1, with 10 bases lining up with TRBD2. Germline V gene sequence: CDR1 SGHTA, CDR2 FQGTGA. CDR3 length: 13 amino acids. J gave up 9 bases and V 4 bases, and 3 bases lay outside the gene matches.

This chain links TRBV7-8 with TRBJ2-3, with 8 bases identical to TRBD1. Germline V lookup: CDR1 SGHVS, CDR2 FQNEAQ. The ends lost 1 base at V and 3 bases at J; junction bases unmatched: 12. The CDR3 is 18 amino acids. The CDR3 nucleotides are TGTGCCAGCAGCTTAGGGCGGTGGACCAGGACAGGGACAGATACGCAGTATTTT. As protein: CASSLGRWTRTGTDTQYF.

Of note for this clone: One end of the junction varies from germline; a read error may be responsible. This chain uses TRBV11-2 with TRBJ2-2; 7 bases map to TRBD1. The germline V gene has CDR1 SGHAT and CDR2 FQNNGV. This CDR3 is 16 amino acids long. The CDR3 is CASSSYRGTKTGELFF. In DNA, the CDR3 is TGTGCCAGCAGCTCTTACAGGGGAACGAAGACCGGGGAGCTGTTTTTT.

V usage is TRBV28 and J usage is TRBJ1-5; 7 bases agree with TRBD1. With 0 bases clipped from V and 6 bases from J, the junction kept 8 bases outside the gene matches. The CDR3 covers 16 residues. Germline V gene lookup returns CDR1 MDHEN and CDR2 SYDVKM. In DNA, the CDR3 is TGTGCCAGCAGTTTATGGCAGCTCAGGGGGGGTCAGCCCCAGCATTTT. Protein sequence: CASSLWQLRGGQPQHF.

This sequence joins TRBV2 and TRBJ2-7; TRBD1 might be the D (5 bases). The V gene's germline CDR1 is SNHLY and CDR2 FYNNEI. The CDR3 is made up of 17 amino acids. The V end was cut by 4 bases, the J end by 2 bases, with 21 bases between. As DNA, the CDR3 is TGTGCCAGCAGTGGTTCTAGGGGTCGCTCTACCACCTACGAGCAGTACTTC. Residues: CASSGSRGRSTTYEQYF. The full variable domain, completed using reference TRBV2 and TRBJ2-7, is EPEVTQTPSHQVTQMGQEVILRCVPISNHLYFYWYRQILGQKVEFLVSFYNNEISEKSEIFDDQFSVERPDGSNFTLKIRSTKLEDSAMYFCASSGSRGRSTTYEQYFGPGTRLTVT.